This T cell receptor beta chain was identified in a study of T cell responses to AZD1222 COVID-19 vaccine. Regarding the study as a whole: Every sample of the repertoires postdated the peak T cell response.

Notes on this clone: The antigen is not known.

Clones were read by immunoSEQ multiplex PCR, and TCRdb kept only the in-frame ones, dropping some. The sample lists about 200,000 clones, roughly 88% occurring once. Germline values: CDR1 MDHEN, CDR2 SYDVKM. J was trimmed by 7 bases and V by 6 bases; bases with no gene match: 5. CDR3 length equals 13 residues. V gene TRBV28 combines with J gene TRBJ2-7; 11 bases fit TRBD1. The material sequenced was peripheral blood, taken on day 0 of AZD1222 vaccination. The origin of this receptor is an adult in good health. CDR3 DNA: TGTGCCAGCAGAGGGACAGGGGGGAGGGAGCAGTACTTC. This encodes CASRGTGGREQYF.